The clone carrying this T cell receptor (beta chain) has ten or more counts. Its antigen remains unidentified. TCRdb reprocessed the multiplex PCR reads with MiXCR, giving one entry per CDR3 protein. Of 50,000 to 85,000 distinct CDR3 sequences listed, around two fifths are singletons. The data derive from a study of breast tumors, draining lymph nodes, adjacent tissues. Study-wide findings and caveats: Luminal-like breast cancer showed significantly higher tumor–nontumor repertoire similarity than basal-like. Tumor TCR diversity was below lymph nodes but above nontumor tissue.

Germline CDR1 SGHRS, CDR2 YFSETQ. V was pared by 7 bases and J by 4 bases, with 7 bases of the junction left unmatched. This CDR3 has 13 amino acids. This chain links TRBV5-1 with TRBJ1-2; 7 nucleotides match TRBD1. The TCR comes from a female donor with breast cancer. Some clones in this sample may be carry-over from other donors' samples. Sequencing used breast tumor tissue. The CDR3 nucleotides are TGCGCCAGCCATATAAGACAGGGCTATGGCTACACCTTC. Encoded protein: CASHIRQGYGYTF. Based on the CDR3 plus reference TRBV5-1 and TRBJ1-2, the full variable domain is KAGVTQTPRYLIKTRGQQVTLSCSPISGHRSVSWYQQTPGQGLQFLFEYFSETQRNKGNFPGRFSGRQFSNSRSEMNVSTLELGDSALYLCASHIRQGYGYTFGSGTRLTVV.